These 26 T cell receptor beta chains share one sample of origin, sequenced in a study of blood T cell repertoires in COVID-19. TCRdb keeps only in-frame clones here, not all; method: immunoSEQ multiplex PCR. The sample shows tens of thousands of clones, approximately 78% of them seen only once. The sequenced sample consisted of peripheral blood. These receptor sequences come from a man between 60 and 75 years old with acute or convalescent COVID-19.

The rearrangement joins TRBV18 to TRBJ1-4, with TRBD1 as a possible D gene (5 bases). V lost 3 bases and J 7 bases, leaving 9 bases between the germline ends. The CDR3 runs to 13 residues. Germline lookup yields CDR1 KGHSH and CDR2 LQKENI. The CDR3, as DNA: TGTGCCAGCTCACCGGGTCAGGGTGAAAAACTGTTTTTT. Translation: CASSPGQGEKLFF.

The rearrangement links TRBV6-6 to TRBJ2-5; 7 bases are shared with TRBD1. This CDR3 comprises 16 residues. Germline V lookup: CDR1 MNHNY, CDR2 SVGAGI (reference sequence). The V segment lost 2 bases and the J segment 0 bases; nucleotides outside the gene matches: 6. The CDR3 is CASSYVAGGYQETQYF. The CDR3 DNA reads as TGTGCCAGCAGTTACGTGGCAGGGGGTTACCAAGAGACCCAGTACTTC.

The V call is TRBV10-3, the J call TRBJ2-7; 7 bases are a match to TRBD1. CDR3 length: 13 residues. Germline V CDR1 and CDR2: ENHRY, SYGVKD. V lost 2 bases to trimming and J lost 6 bases; unmatched junction nucleotides: 4. The CDR3 sequence: CAISETGDGEQYF. The DNA of the CDR3 is TGTGCCATCAGTGAGACAGGGGACGGCGAGCAGTACTTC.

This clone was found once. This chain joins TRBV18 and TRBJ1-1, with 7 bases that match TRBD1. CDR3 length: 15 amino acids. Germline-derived CDR1 and CDR2 are KGHSH and LQKENI. J was trimmed by 4 bases and V by 3 bases; bases with no gene match: 8. CDR3 protein: CASSPGQVLLTEAFF. CDR3 nucleotide sequence: TGTGCCAGCTCACCTGGACAGGTCTTGCTCACTGAAGCTTTCTTT.

This clone was observed a few times. The junction departs from the called germline gene at one end, perhaps through a read error. The V and J genes are TRBV24-1 and TRBJ2-7; perhaps TRBD2 as D (5 bases). Germline V CDR1 and CDR2: KGHDR, SFDVKD. The CDR3 runs to 12 residues. Here the CDR3 DNA reads TGTGCCACCAGTGATTTGGGGCGGGTCCTGCTCTTC. This codes for CATSDLGRVLLF.

The V and J genes are TRBV6-5 and TRBJ1-2, with unresolved D. CDR1 and CDR2 (germline): MNHEY, SVGAGI. V gave up 8 bases and J gave up 8 bases, with 12 bases separating them. The CDR3 runs to 11 residues. CDR3 residues: CASAGGRGYTF. The CDR3 DNA follows: TGTGCCAGCGCCGGAGGGAGAGGCTACACCTTC.

CDR3 residues: CASRGSQGNTGELFF. The CDR3 region has the DNA TGTGCCAGCAGGGGGTCCCAGGGAAACACCGGGGAGCTGTTTTTT. The V call is TRBV14, the J call TRBJ2-2; TRBD1 might be the D (5 bases). Germline CDR1 is SGHDN and CDR2 is FVKESK. The CDR3 totals 15 residues. With 6 bases removed from V and 2 bases from J, the gap between germline ends came to 13 bases.

The rearrangement uses TRBV28 and TRBJ1-2; 7 nucleotides agree with TRBD1. Germline-derived CDR1 and CDR2 are MDHEN and SYDVKM. V was pared by 5 bases and J by 4 bases, with 7 bases of the junction left unmatched. The CDR3 runs to 14 residues. The CDR3 DNA sequence: TGTGCCAGCAGTACTCGACAGGGCTTCTATGGCTACACCTTC. As protein: CASSTRQGFYGYTF.

The chain joins TRBV10-3 to TRBJ2-7, with TRBD2 matching over 8 bases. The trim removed 9 bases at V and 6 bases at J, leaving 7 bases unmatched. The germline gives CDR1 ENHRY, CDR2 SYGVKD. There are 12 residues in the CDR3. The DNA for the CDR3 is TGTGCCATTACCGGGACTAGAGCCGAGCAGTACTTC. Its translation: CAITGTRAEQYF.

The chain links TRBV25-1 to TRBJ2-1; no definite D call. Trimming took 6 bases from V and 9 from J, leaving 6 bases between them. The CDR3 length is 10 residues. CDR1 is MGHDK, CDR2 SYGVNS, per germline. For the CDR3, the DNA is TGTGCCAGCAGCAGTCCTGAGCAGTTCTTC. This encodes CASSSPEQFF.

The chain uses TRBV19 and TRBJ1-2; perhaps TRBD1 as D (6 bases). The CDR3 runs to 14 residues. Germline CDR1 LNHDA, CDR2 SQIVND (reference sequence). V was pared by 7 bases and J by 2 bases, with 14 bases between. CDR3 loop: CASTILQGNYGYTF. Written as DNA, the CDR3 is TGTGCCAGTACTATCCTCCAGGGGAACTATGGCTACACCTTC.

The chain couples TRBV7-2 to TRBJ2-3; perhaps TRBD1 as D (6 bases). CDR1 is SGHTA and CDR2 is FQGNSA in the germline V gene. The V end lost 4 bases, the J end lost 4 bases, and 12 bases lay between the germline ends. This CDR3 spans 14 amino acids. The CDR3 nucleotides are TGTGCCAGCAGCTGGTTACAGGGCTCAGATACGCAGTATTTT. It codes for CASSWLQGSDTQYF.

This clone is a singleton in its sample. The DNA of the CDR3 is TGTGCCAGCAGTCCACCCCCGGGAAACTATGGCTACACCTTC. Translated: CASSPPPGNYGYTF. V gene TRBV2 combines with J gene TRBJ1-2; unclear D gene. There are 14 residues in the CDR3. Trimming shortened V by 5 bases and J by 2 bases, and 12 bases separated the two germline ends. Per germline, CDR1 SNHLY and CDR2 FYNNEI.

CDR3 sequence reads: CATSDPGSGEQFF. CDR3 nucleotides: TGTGCCACCAGTGACCCCGGCAGCGGGGAGCAGTTCTTC. The V and J genes are TRBV24-1 and TRBJ2-1; D might be TRBD2 (6 bases). With 4 bases removed from V and 10 bases from J, the gap between germline ends came to 13 bases. The CDR3 contains 13 residues. Germline CDR1 and CDR2: KGHDR and SFDVKD.

This clone was detected only once. The V and J genes are TRBV7-2 and TRBJ2-5, with 10 bases fitting TRBD2. The junction had 22 bases not matched to a gene; V was cut back by 7 bases and J by 5 bases. The germline V gene encodes CDR1 SGHTA and CDR2 FQGNSA. CDR3 size: 19 residues. CDR3 DNA sequence: TGTGCCAGCAATCCAGGGGTGTCTAGCGGGGGTCGCCGGGGGGAGACCCAGTACTTC. Translated: CASNPGVSSGGRRGETQYF.

The rearrangement joins TRBV30 to TRBJ1-2, with 7 bases matching TRBD1. This CDR3 comprises 11 residues. Germline values: CDR1 GTSNPN, CDR2 SVGIG (reference sequence). V shed 6 bases and J 14 bases; nucleotides not matched to a gene: 12. The CDR3 loop reads CACYRQGYKTF. DNA of the CDR3: TGTGCCTGTTACAGACAGGGATACAAAACCTTC.

The chain is built from TRBV7-6 and TRBJ2-7; D is uncertain. CDR1 and CDR2 from the germline V gene are SGHVS and FNYEAQ. There are 15 residues in the CDR3. Trimming took off 7 bases at V and 2 bases at J, with 18 bases between the two ends. CDR3 amino acids: CASKSQEGTAYEQYF. The CDR3 DNA reads TGTGCCAGCAAATCCCAAGAAGGTACAGCCTACGAGCAGTACTTC.

V is TRBV4-1 and J is TRBJ1-2, with TRBD1 identical over 8 bases. V lost 0 bases to trimming and J lost 8 bases; unmatched junction nucleotides: 11. Germline V gene lookup returns CDR1 MGHRA and CDR2 YSYEKL. There are 16 residues in the CDR3. The CDR3 region is CASSQDLRQGARGYTF. In DNA, the CDR3 is TGCGCCAGCAGCCAAGACCTTCGGCAGGGGGCGCGAGGCTACACCTTC.

The rearrangement links TRBV11-3 to TRBJ1-1; D remains unclear. Germline V gene sequence: CDR1 SGHNT, CDR2 YENEEA. Deletions cut 5 bases from V and 3 bases from J, with 13 bases between. CDR3 length: 14 amino acids. The chain's CDR3 is CASSKRGEDTEAFF. The CDR3 DNA follows: TGTGCCAGCAGCAAACGGGGTGAGGACACTGAAGCTTTCTTT.

The chain couples TRBV6-5 to TRBJ1-3, with D possibly matching TRBD1 (5 bases). The CDR3 spans 16 residues. The germline V and J ends were trimmed by 4 bases and 0 bases, with 13 bases remaining between them. Germline CDR1 reads MNHEY; CDR2 reads SVGAGI. The CDR3 region is CASSSPQGYSGNTIYF. CDR3 DNA sequence: TGTGCCAGCAGTTCCCCCCAGGGTTACTCTGGAAACACCATATATTTT.

The chain employs TRBV6-5 and TRBJ1-1; D is unclear. The CDR3 length is 13 residues. Germline V gene sequence: CDR1 MNHEY, CDR2 SVGAGI. Trimming removed 10 bases from V and 3 bases from J, with 15 bases in between. The CDR3 loop is CANYTTGYTEAFF. CDR3 in DNA: TGTGCCAACTACACCACCGGGTACACTGAAGCTTTCTTT.

This clone was observed a few times. This chain's CDR3 is CATSTIRDRALELFF. Written as DNA, the CDR3 is TGTGCCACCAGCACGATCCGGGACAGGGCGCTTGAGCTGTTTTTT. The genes are TRBV15 and TRBJ2-2; TRBD1 matches 9 bases. The CDR3 loop spans 15 amino acids. In germline, CDR1 is LNHNV, CDR2 YYDKDF (reference sequence). Germline trimming cut 4 bases from V and 11 bases from J; bases unmatched to any gene: 11.

The table lists this clone with a few counts. The chain uses TRBV4-3 and TRBJ1-2; 8 bases are a match to TRBD1. The germline V gene encodes CDR1 LGHNA and CDR2 YSLEER. Trimming took 2 bases from V and 5 from J; bases not matched to a gene: 7. This CDR3 region has 15 residues. DNA for the CDR3: TGCGCCAGCAGCCAAAATATGGACAGGGTATATGGCTACACCTTC. Translated: CASSQNMDRVYGYTF.

The chain carries TRBV25-1 and TRBJ1-6, with unresolved D. The CDR3 is made up of 14 amino acids. V shed 1 base and J shed 8 bases, with 9 bases lying between them. Germline-derived CDR1 and CDR2 are MGHDK and SYGVNS. The chain's CDR3 is CASSEWPVDSPLHF. CDR3 DNA: TGTGCCAGCAGTGAATGGCCCGTGGATTCACCCCTCCACTTT.

The rearrangement joins TRBV28 to TRBJ2-5, with 8 bases matching TRBD1. V lost 6 bases, J lost 4 bases, and 7 bases stayed unmatched. Germline V gene data show CDR1 as MDHEN and CDR2 as SYDVKM. This CDR3 has 14 residues. The chain's CDR3 is CASRDRVVGETQYF. Written as DNA, the CDR3 is TGTGCCAGCAGGGACAGGGTGGTTGGAGAGACCCAGTACTTC.

The chain couples TRBV7-2 to TRBJ2-7, with D possibly TRBD2 on 6 matching bases. The CDR3 has 14 amino acids. Germline assignment: CDR1 SGHTA and CDR2 FQGNSA. The germline V and J ends were trimmed by 4 bases and 2 bases, with 12 bases remaining between them. CDR3 in amino acids: CASSSTGLTYEQYF. CDR3 coding DNA: TGTGCCAGCAGCTCCACGGGACTTACCTACGAGCAGTACTTC.